This T cell receptor beta chain was documented in a study of CD8+ T cells in alopecia areata. The sequencing template was cDNA reverse transcribed from extracted RNA. Produced via immunoSEQ multiplex PCR; TCRdb's table is partial and in-frame only. In the table there are 150,000 to 200,000 clones, about 60% of which are singletons. Whole-study findings and limits: Especially in alopecia totalis/universalis, lesional scalp showed greater clonality than normal scalp did.

A remark on this clone: Its antigen is unknown.

Collection of lesional scalp punch biopsies and peripheral blood was performed in alopecia areata patients. CDR3 size: 13 residues. Trimming removed 5 bases at V and 7 bases at J, with 12 bases between. Germline-derived CDR1 and CDR2 are MNHEY and SMNVEV (reference sequence). The receptor was isolated from a human donor with alopecia areata. The starting material was CD4+ T cells sorted from blood, obtained at week 0. V gene TRBV27 combines with J gene TRBJ1-5, with TRBD1 as a possible D gene (6 bases). The CDR3 bases are TGTGCCAGCAGTCCGCCCCAGGGGCAGCCCCAGCATTTT. Amino acids: CASSPPQGQPQHF.